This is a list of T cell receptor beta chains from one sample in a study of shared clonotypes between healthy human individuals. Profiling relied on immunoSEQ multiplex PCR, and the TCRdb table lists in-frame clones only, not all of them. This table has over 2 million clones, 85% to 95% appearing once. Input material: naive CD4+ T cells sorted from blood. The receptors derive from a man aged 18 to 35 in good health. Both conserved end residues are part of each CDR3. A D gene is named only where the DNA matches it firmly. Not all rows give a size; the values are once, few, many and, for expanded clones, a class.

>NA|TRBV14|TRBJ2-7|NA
TGTGCCAGCAGCCAAGACCTGGTTACCTACGAGCAGTACTTC
CASSQDLVTYEQYF
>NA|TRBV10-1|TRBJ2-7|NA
TGCGCCAGCAGTCCCGGGACCGGGACCGAGCAGTACTTC
CASSPGTGTEQYF
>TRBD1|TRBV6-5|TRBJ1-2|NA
TGTGCCAGCAGTGCGACAGGGGACACCAACTATGGCTACACCTTC
CASSATGDTNYGYTF
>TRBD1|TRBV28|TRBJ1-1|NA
TGTGCCAGCAGTTTTTCAGGACAGGGGCGCCAAGCTTTCTTT
CASSFSGQGRQAFF
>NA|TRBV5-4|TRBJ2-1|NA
TGTGCCAGCAGCTTGGATAGCGCCTACAATGAGCAGTTCTTC
CASSLDSAYNEQFF
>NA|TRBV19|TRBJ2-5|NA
TGTGCCAGTAGTATGGTCAGGGGACAAGAGACCCAGTACTTC
CASSMVRGQETQYF
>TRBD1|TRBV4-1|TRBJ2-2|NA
TGCGCCAGCAGCCAAGTAGGACAGGGGAACACCGGGGAGCTGTTTTTT
CASSQVGQGNTGELFF
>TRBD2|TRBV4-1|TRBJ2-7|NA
TGCGCCAGCAGCCTTACCCTTCGGGAGGACCCGGGCGAGCAGTACTTC
CASSLTLREDPGEQYF
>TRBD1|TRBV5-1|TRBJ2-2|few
TGCGCCAGCAGTTCCGGGACAGCTAACACCGGGGAGCTGTTTTTT
CASSSGTANTGELFF
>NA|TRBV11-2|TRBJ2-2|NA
TGTGCCAGCAGCCCAAAGGGCGCCCGCAGGGACACCGGGGAGCTGTTTTTT
CASSPKGARRDTGELFF
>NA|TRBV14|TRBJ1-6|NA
TGTGCCAGCAGCCTGACGGGTAATTCACCCCTCCACTTT
CASSLTGNSPLHF
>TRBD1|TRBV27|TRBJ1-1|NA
TGTGCCAGCAGTCTATGGACAGGTGGTGCGAACACTGAAGCTTTCTTT
CASSLWTGGANTEAFF
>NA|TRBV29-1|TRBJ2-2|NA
TGCAGCGTTGCTTGGGGCACCGGGGAGCTGTTTTTT
CSVAWGTGELFF
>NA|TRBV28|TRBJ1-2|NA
TGTGCCAGCAGTTTAGGGAGGGGATTCGTCTATGGCTACACCTTC
CASSLGRGFVYGYTF
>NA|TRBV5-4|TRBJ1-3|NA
TGTGCCAGCAGCTTGGCGCAGTCTGGAAACACCATATATTTT
CASSLAQSGNTIYF
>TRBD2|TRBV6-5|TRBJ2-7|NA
TGTGCCAGCAGACGACTAGCGGGAACCTACGAGCAGTACTTC
CASRRLAGTYEQYF
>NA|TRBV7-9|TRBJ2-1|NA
TGTGCCAGCAGCCCGACGTCCTACAATGAGCAGTTCTTC
CASSPTSYNEQFF
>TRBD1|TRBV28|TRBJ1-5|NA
TGTGCCAGCACCTTCGACAGGGGGCATAGCAATCAGCCCCAGCATTTT
CASTFDRGHSNQPQHF
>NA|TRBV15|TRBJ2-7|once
TGTGCCACCAGCAGAGATCTGGGGGTGCAGTACTTC
CATSRDLGVQYF
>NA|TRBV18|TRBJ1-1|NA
TGTGCCAGCTCTCTCAGAGCCGGCCCGAACACTGAAGCTTTCTTT
CASSLRAGPNTEAFF
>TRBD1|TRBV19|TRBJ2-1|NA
TGTGCCAGTAGCTCCGGGACAGGGGTAAACAATGAGCAGTTCTTC
CASSSGTGVNNEQFF
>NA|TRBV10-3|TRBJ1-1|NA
TGTGCCATCGCCCTGATGGACAGGAACACTGAAGCTTTCTTT
CAIALMDRNTEAFF
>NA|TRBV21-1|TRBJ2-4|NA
TGTGCCAGCAGGCGCCCCCGGCTAGCGGGAAAATCCATTCAGTACTTC
CASRRPRLAGKSIQYF
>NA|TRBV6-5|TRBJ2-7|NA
TGTGCCAGCAGCCACAGGGAAAACTACGAGCAGTACTTC
CASSHRENYEQYF
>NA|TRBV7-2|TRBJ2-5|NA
TGTGCCAGCAGCCCGGGGGACGGAAGACAAGAGACCCAGTACTTC
CASSPGDGRQETQYF
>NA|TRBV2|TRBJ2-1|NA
TGTGCCAGCAGTGGTGGGGGGATTGGGCATGAGCAGTTCTTC
CASSGGGIGHEQFF
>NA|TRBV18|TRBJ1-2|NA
TGTGCCAGCTCACCAAGTCCTGCGGCAGGGAACTATGGCTACACCTTC
CASSPSPAAGNYGYTF
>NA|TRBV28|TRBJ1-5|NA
TGTGCCAGCTCCGCAGGGATCAATCAGCCCCAGCATTTT
CASSAGINQPQHF
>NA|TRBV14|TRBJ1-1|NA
TGTGCCAGCAGCTCTCAGGGGAACACTGAAGCTTTCTTT
CASSSQGNTEAFF
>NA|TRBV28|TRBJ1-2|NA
TGTGCCAGCTCCGGGCCGCGCTATGGCTACACCTTC
CASSGPRYGYTF
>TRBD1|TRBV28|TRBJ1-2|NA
TGTGCCAGCAGCCCTCGACAGGGGGCGAGTGGCTACACCTTC
CASSPRQGASGYTF
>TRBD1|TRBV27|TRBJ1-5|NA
TGTGCCAGCAGTCTGTCCGCGGCAGGGGGATTCGGTCAGCCCCAGCATTTT
CASSLSAAGGFGQPQHF
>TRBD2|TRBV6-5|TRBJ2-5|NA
TGTGCCAGCAGGGGGAGGGGCTCCGGGGAAGAGACCCAGTACTTC
CASRGRGSGEETQYF
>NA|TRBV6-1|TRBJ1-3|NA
TGTGCCAGCAGTGAACTACCCCAGGGCTCTGGAAACACCATATATTTT
CASSELPQGSGNTIYF
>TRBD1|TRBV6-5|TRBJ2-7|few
TGTGCCAGCAGTTACTCCGGGACAGCGTACGAGCAGTACTTC
CASSYSGTAYEQYF
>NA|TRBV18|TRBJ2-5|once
TGTGCCAGCTCACCGCTAGACAGTGCAGAGACCCAGTACTTC
CASSPLDSAETQYF
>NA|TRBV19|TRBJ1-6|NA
TGTGCCATCCACAGAGACTATAATTCACCCCTCCACTTT
CAIHRDYNSPLHF
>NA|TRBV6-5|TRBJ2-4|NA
TGTGCCAGCAGACAGGGTGGCACCAAAAACATTCAGTACTTC
CASRQGGTKNIQYF
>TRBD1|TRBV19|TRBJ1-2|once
TGTGCCAGTAGTATTAGACAGGGGGCGGCCTATGGCTACACCTTC
CASSIRQGAAYGYTF